This passage covers 28 T cell receptor beta chains from one sample sequenced in a study of shared clonotypes between healthy human individuals. Sequenced by immunoSEQ multiplex PCR; TCRdb stores in-frame clones only, minus some. Among 2 million or so clones listed, about 95% were seen once. The naive CD8 subset, CD45RO-negative cells positively selected for CCR7, excluded terminally differentiated effector memory CD45RA+ cells. Sequenced sample: naive CD8+ T cells sorted from blood. All receptors come from a man aged 18 to 29 in good health.

V is TRBV27 and J is TRBJ2-3; the match to TRBD2 covers 9 bases. V lost 5 bases and J lost 4; bases outside the gene matches: 13. In germline, CDR1 is MNHEY, CDR2 SMNVEV (reference sequence). This CDR3 is 17 amino acids long. The CDR3 loop is CASSIYPGTSMADTQYF. The CDR3 DNA sequence: TGTGCCAGCAGTATCTACCCCGGGACTAGCATGGCAGATACGCAGTATTTT.

A note on this clone: The sample carries other DNA sequences with the same CDR3. This rearrangement joins TRBV5-1 to TRBJ2-7; D unresolved. Between the trimmed V and J ends, which lost 0 bases and 0 bases, there was a span of 7 bases. The CDR3 extends over 14 amino acids. Germline CDR1 is SGHRS and CDR2 is YFSETQ. The CDR3 sequence is CASSLGSGSYEQYF. The CDR3 nucleotides read TGCGCCAGCAGCTTGGGAAGTGGCTCCTACGAGCAGTACTTC.

This clone has a single count. Other DNA sequences in the sample encode the same CDR3. The rearrangement links TRBV9 to TRBJ2-7; no firm D call. This CDR3 comprises 14 residues. V lost 0 bases and J 1 base, leaving 8 bases between the germline ends. CDR1 is SGDLS and CDR2 is YYNGEE in the germline V gene. In nucleotides, the CDR3 is TGTGCCAGCAGCGTAGGTGCTAGTTCCTACGAGCAGTACTTC. This gives the protein CASSVGASSYEQYF.

The chain uses TRBV11-2 and TRBJ2-1; the match to TRBD2 covers 13 bases. CDR3 length: 16 amino acids. V shed 5 bases, J shed 8 bases, and the junction held 9 bases outside the gene matches. Germline V gene sequence: CDR1 SGHAT, CDR2 FQNNGV. CDR3 nucleotide sequence: TGTGCCAGCAGCCGGATAGCTGGACTAGCGGGAGATGAGCAGTTCTTC. Its translation is CASSRIAGLAGDEQFF.

This clone appeared a few times. This chain connects TRBV4-1 to TRBJ1-6; tentative D call: TRBD1 (5 bases). The germline gives CDR1 MGHRA, CDR2 YSYEKL. Trimming stripped 5 bases from V and 8 bases from J, with 10 bases between. The CDR3 totals 13 residues. The CDR3 DNA is TGCGCCAGCAGCACCCAGGGAGATTCACCCCTCCACTTT. Residues: CASSTQGDSPLHF.

The chain employs TRBV9 and TRBJ2-7; tentative D call: TRBD2 (6 bases). The CDR3 extends over 15 amino acids. The germline CDR1 and CDR2 sequences are SGDLS and YYNGEE. The V and J ends lost 4 bases and 0 bases respectively, with 14 bases between them. The CDR3 here is CASSPSSDFSYEQYF. Here the CDR3 DNA reads TGTGCCAGCAGCCCCTCTAGCGACTTCTCCTACGAGCAGTACTTC.

The chain is built from TRBV6-7 and TRBJ2-7; TRBD1 matches 11 bases. TRBV6-7 is reported as an ORF; its role is uncertain. V trimming: 2 bases; J trimming: 0 bases; junction bases outside the gene matches: 12. This CDR3 contains 19 residues. CDR3 DNA sequence: TGTGCCAGCAGTTACGGTACGGGACAGGGGGTTCTCAGCTCCTACGAGCAGTACTTC. Amino acids: CASSYGTGQGVLSSYEQYF.

The rearrangement uses TRBV4-2 and TRBJ2-7; TRBD1 agrees at 7 bases. The germline V gene has CDR1 LGHNA and CDR2 YNFKEQ. V lost 0 bases to trimming and J lost 0 bases; unmatched junction nucleotides: 8. This CDR3 is 17 amino acids long. DNA for the CDR3: TGTGCCAGCAGCCAAGATAGGGGGCAGGGGATCTCCTACGAGCAGTACTTC. Protein: CASSQDRGQGISYEQYF.

The rearrangement joins TRBV5-4 to TRBJ1-1; D uncertain. Germline CDR1 reads SGHNT; CDR2 reads YYREEE (reference sequence). The germline V and J ends were trimmed by 2 bases and 5 bases, with 10 bases remaining between them. The CDR3 is 13 residues long. The CDR3, as DNA: TGTGCCAGCAGCTTAAGTGAGGGAACTGAAGCTTTCTTT. Encoded protein: CASSLSEGTEAFF.

This chain joins TRBV11-2 and TRBJ2-6; possible D gene TRBD1, 6 bases. The CDR3 sequence is 17 residues long. Germline values: CDR1 SGHAT, CDR2 FQNNGV. V was trimmed by 1 base and J by 2 bases, leaving 12 bases between them. The CDR3 region has the DNA TGTGCCAGCAGCTTAGTTAAGGCAGGGGCTGGGGCCAACGTCCTGACTTTC. Translated, it gives CASSLVKAGAGANVLTF.

The chain is built from TRBV6-5 and TRBJ2-1; no definite D call. CDR3 length equals 15 residues. Germline CDR1 and CDR2: MNHEY and SVGAGI. With 2 bases removed from V and 0 bases from J, the gap between germline ends came to 8 bases. The CDR3 spells CASSYVPSSYNEQFF. CDR3 DNA: TGTGCCAGCAGTTACGTACCCAGCTCCTACAATGAGCAGTTCTTC.

The chain uses TRBV11-2 and TRBJ2-7; the D gene could be TRBD1 or TRBD2 (6 bases each). The germline V gene encodes CDR1 SGHAT and CDR2 FQNNGV. This CDR3 has 15 residues. V was shortened by 5 bases and J by 2 bases, with 16 bases between the two germline ends. In DNA form, the CDR3 reads TGTGCCAGCAGCAAGGTGGGGGGCTGGCCCTACGAGCAGTACTTC. Translated, it gives CASSKVGGWPYEQYF.

The count of this clone is one. An end of the junction does not agree with germline; a read error may underlie this. V usage is TRBV13 and J usage is TRBJ1-1, with D perhaps matching TRBD1 (5 bases). CDR1 and CDR2 (germline): PRHDT, FYEKMQ (reference sequence). CDR3 length: 11 amino acids. The CDR3 loop is CASSFGPGGSF. DNA of the CDR3: TGTGCCAGCAGCTTCGGGCCCGGGGGAAGCTTT.

The chain carries TRBV4-1 and TRBJ2-2; 11 bases line up with TRBD2. This CDR3 comprises 16 residues. With 1 base clipped from V and 7 bases from J, the junction kept 5 bases outside the gene matches. Germline CDR1 reads MGHRA; CDR2 reads YSYEKL. The DNA of the CDR3 is TGCGCCAGCAGCCAAGCTTCTAGCGGGAGGATCGGGGAGCTGTTTTTT. It encodes CASSQASSGRIGELFF.

This clone occurred once. The chain carries TRBV2 and TRBJ2-7; D possibly corresponds to TRBD1 (5 bases). This CDR3 has 15 residues. The germline CDR1 and CDR2 sequences are SNHLY and FYNNEI. V was trimmed by 6 bases and J by 0 bases, leaving 15 bases between them. The CDR3 is CASRDSTESSYEQYF. The CDR3 DNA sequence: TGTGCCAGCAGAGACAGTACCGAGAGCTCCTACGAGCAGTACTTC.

The rearrangement uses TRBV18 and TRBJ1-2, with 7 positions matching TRBD1. V dropped 3 bases and J dropped 1; count of bases not matched to a gene: 11. The V gene's germline CDR1 is KGHSH and CDR2 LQKENI. The CDR3 runs to 17 residues. The CDR3 loop is CASSPGGRGQHNYGYTF. CDR3 DNA sequence: TGTGCCAGCTCACCGGGCGGGAGGGGGCAACATAACTATGGCTACACCTTC.

The chain is built from TRBV6-1 and TRBJ1-2; the D is unclear. The CDR3 extends over 15 amino acids. The V end lost 1 base, the J end lost 0 bases, and 9 bases lay between the germline ends. Germline V lookup: CDR1 MNHNS, CDR2 SASEGT. As DNA, the CDR3 is TGTGCCAGCAGTGAAGGTCAGTTCGCTAACTATGGCTACACCTTC. It yields the protein CASSEGQFANYGYTF.

The chain links TRBV7-9 to TRBJ1-2; D is ambiguous. This CDR3 has 9 residues. The germline V gene encodes CDR1 SEHNR and CDR2 FQNEAQ (reference sequence). Trimming left V 11 bases short and J 7 bases short, with 8 bases between. The CDR3 loop reads CADDGGYTF. CDR3 coding DNA: TGTGCCGACGACGGTGGCTACACCTTC.

The chain uses TRBV29-1 and TRBJ1-2; possibly TRBD1 for D (6 bases). Germline V lookup: CDR1 SQVTM, CDR2 ANQGSEA. The CDR3 runs to 14 residues. Trimming stripped 7 bases from V and 2 bases from J, with 17 bases between. The DNA for the CDR3 is TGCAGCGCTTTCCCGGACAGTCCCAACTATGGCTACACCTTC. Its protein is CSAFPDSPNYGYTF. The full variable domain, its missing parts supplied by reference TRBV29-1 and TRBJ1-2, is SAVISQKPSRDICQRGTSLTIQCQVDSQVTMMFWYRQQPGQSLTLIATANQGSEATYESGFVIDKFPISRPNLTFSTLTVSNMSPEDSSIYLCSAFPDSPNYGYTFGSGTRLTVV.

The gene calls are TRBV29-1 and TRBJ2-3; 13 positions agree with TRBD2. V was clipped by 2 bases and J by 5 bases; unmatched bases: 10. The germline CDR1 and CDR2 sequences are SQVTM and ANQGSEA. The CDR3 extends over 17 amino acids. The CDR3 is CSVEWRGLAGSIDTQYF. CDR3 in DNA: TGCAGCGTTGAATGGAGGGGACTAGCGGGATCAATAGATACGCAGTATTTT.

The rearrangement joins TRBV18 to TRBJ1-2, with D unclear. V lost 4 bases and J 9 bases, leaving 24 bases between the germline ends. The CDR3 runs 16 residues. In germline, CDR1 is KGHSH, CDR2 LQKENI. CDR3 protein: CASSRPPPPGPVSYTF. The CDR3 DNA is TGTGCCAGCTCACGCCCACCTCCGCCCGGGCCCGTAAGCTACACCTTC. Complete variable domain (other parts from reference TRBV18 and TRBJ1-2): NAGVMQNPRHLVRRRGQEARLRCSPMKGHSHVYWYRQLPEEGLKFMVYLQKENIIDESGMPKERFSAEFPKEGPSILRIQQVVRGDSAAYFCASSRPPPPGPVSYTFGSGTRLTVV.

The chain combines TRBV5-6 with TRBJ1-5; 8 bases match TRBD1. The CDR3 runs 18 residues. CDR1 and CDR2 (germline): SGHDT, YYEEEE. The junction had 11 bases not matched to a gene; V was cut back by 1 base and J by 2 bases. The CDR3 DNA reads TGTGCCAGCAGCTTGAGCCTTTTCAGGGGGCCAGGCAATCAGCCCCAGCATTTT. Translating gives CASSLSLFRGPGNQPQHF.

The chain uses TRBV6-6 and TRBJ2-1; D uncertain. This CDR3 is built from 12 residues. The V gene lost 4 bases and the J gene lost 10 bases, with 11 bases spanning the gap. CDR1 MNHNY and CDR2 SVGAGI come from the germline V gene (reference sequence). The CDR3 DNA reads TGTGCCAGCAGTTTCACCGACACCGAGCAGTTCTTC. It codes for CASSFTDTEQFF.

In its sample, this clone was seen a few times. CDR3 loop: CASSAKGPYEQYF. CDR3 bases: TGTGCCAGCAGCGCGAAGGGCCCCTACGAGCAGTACTTC. The J gene is TRBJ2-7, the V gene TRBV14; D remains unclear. Deletions cut 5 bases from V and 2 bases from J, with 10 bases between. The CDR3 length is 13 residues. Looked up from germline, CDR1 is SGHDN and CDR2 is FVKESK.

This clone has only a few counts. Distinct nucleotide sequences in the sample also encode this CDR3. The rearrangement uses TRBV11-2 and TRBJ1-6; D gene unclear. Germline CDR1 SGHAT, CDR2 FQNNGV. CDR3 length: 15 amino acids. Trimming took 1 base from V and 3 from J, leaving 7 bases between them. DNA for the CDR3: TGTGCCAGCAGCTTAGGGCAGGACTATAATTCACCCCTCCACTTT. Amino acids: CASSLGQDYNSPLHF.

The rearrangement uses TRBV11-2 and TRBJ2-7; no clear D gene. V was trimmed by 3 bases and J by 0 bases, leaving 9 bases between them. Germline V gene lookup returns CDR1 SGHAT and CDR2 FQNNGV. This CDR3 region has 14 residues. In DNA form, the CDR3 reads TGTGCCAGCAGCTTTCCCCGGAGCTCCTACGAGCAGTACTTC. Protein: CASSFPRSSYEQYF.

This chain uses TRBV27 with TRBJ1-2; D is unresolved. With 5 bases removed from V and 5 bases from J, the gap between germline ends came to 24 bases. The CDR3 is made up of 17 amino acids. The germline gives CDR1 MNHEY, CDR2 SMNVEV (reference sequence). CDR3 residues: CASSNFNVDGVQYGYTF. The CDR3 DNA reads as TGTGCCAGCAGTAATTTTAACGTTGACGGGGTGCAGTATGGCTACACCTTC.

This clone is a singleton in its sample. The rearrangement links TRBV27 to TRBJ2-7, with a possible D match to TRBD1 (5 bases). The CDR3 has 15 amino acids. Germline assignment: CDR1 MNHEY and CDR2 SMNVEV (reference sequence). V lost 3 bases to trimming and J lost 1 base, with 13 bases between them. Here the CDR3 DNA reads TGTGCCAGCAGTTTGGCAGGGAAGGGGTCCTACGAGCAGTACTTC. It yields the protein CASSLAGKGSYEQYF.